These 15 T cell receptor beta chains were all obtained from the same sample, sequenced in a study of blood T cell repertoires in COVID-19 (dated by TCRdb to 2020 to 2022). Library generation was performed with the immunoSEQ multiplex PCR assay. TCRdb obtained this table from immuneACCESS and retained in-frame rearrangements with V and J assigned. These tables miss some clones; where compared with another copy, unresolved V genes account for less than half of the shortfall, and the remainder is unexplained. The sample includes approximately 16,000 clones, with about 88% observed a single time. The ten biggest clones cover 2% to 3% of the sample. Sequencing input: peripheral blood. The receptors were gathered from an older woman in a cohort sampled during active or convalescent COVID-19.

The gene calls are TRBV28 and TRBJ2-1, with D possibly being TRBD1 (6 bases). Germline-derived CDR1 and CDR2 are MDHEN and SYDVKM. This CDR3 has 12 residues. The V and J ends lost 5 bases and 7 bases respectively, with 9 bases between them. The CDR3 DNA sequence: TGTGCCAGCAGTCCGGACAGTAATGAGCAGTTCTTC. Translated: CASSPDSNEQFF.

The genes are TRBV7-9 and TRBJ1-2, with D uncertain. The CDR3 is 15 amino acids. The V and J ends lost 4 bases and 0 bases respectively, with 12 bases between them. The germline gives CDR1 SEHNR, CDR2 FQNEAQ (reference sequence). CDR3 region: CASSSRLDTNYGYTF. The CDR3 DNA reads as TGTGCCAGCAGCTCCCGGTTAGACACTAACTATGGCTACACCTTC.

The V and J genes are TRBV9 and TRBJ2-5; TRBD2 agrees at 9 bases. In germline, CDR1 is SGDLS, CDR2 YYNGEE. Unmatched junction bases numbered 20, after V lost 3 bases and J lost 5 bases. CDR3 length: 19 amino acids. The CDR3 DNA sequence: TGTGCCAGCAGCGCAATGAGTTGGACTAGCGATCTGAGTCGGGAGACCCAGTACTTC. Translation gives CASSAMSWTSDLSRETQYF.

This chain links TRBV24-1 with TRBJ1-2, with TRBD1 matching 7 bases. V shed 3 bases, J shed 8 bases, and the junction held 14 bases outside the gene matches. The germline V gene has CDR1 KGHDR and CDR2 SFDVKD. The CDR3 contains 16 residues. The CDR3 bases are TGTGCCACCAGTGATCACAGGGGAAGCGGCCTCTCCGGCTACACCTTC. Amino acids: CATSDHRGSGLSGYTF.

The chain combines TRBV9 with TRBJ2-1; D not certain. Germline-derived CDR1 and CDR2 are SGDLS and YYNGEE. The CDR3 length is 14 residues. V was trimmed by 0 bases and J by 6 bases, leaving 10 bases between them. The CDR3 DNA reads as TGTGCCAGCAGCGTAGTTGGTACTACCAATGAGCAGTTCTTC. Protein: CASSVVGTTNEQFF. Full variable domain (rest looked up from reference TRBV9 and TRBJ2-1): DSGVTQTPKHLITATGQRVTLRCSPRSGDLSVYWYQQSLDQGLQFLIQYYNGEERAKGNILERFSAQQFPDLHSELNLSSLELGDSALYFCASSVVGTTNEQFFGPGTRLTVL.

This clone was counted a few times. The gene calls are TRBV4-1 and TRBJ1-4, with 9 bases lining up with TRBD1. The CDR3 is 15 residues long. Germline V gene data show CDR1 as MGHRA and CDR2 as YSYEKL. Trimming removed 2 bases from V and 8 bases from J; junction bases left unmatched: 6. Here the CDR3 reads CASSQTGTGYEKLFF. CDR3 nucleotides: TGCGCCAGCAGCCAAACCGGGACAGGGTACGAAAAACTGTTTTTT.

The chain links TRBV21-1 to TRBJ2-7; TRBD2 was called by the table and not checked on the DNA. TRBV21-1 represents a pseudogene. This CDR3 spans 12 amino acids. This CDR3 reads CASSKAVYEQYF. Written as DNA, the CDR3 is TGTGCCAGCAGCAAAGCCGTCTACGAGCAGTACTTC.

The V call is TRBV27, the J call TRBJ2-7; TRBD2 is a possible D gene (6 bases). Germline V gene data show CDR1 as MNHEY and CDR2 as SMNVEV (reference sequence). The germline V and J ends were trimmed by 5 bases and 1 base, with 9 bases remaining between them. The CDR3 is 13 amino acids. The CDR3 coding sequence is TGTGCCAGCAGTCACGGGAGATCCTACGAGCAGTACTTC. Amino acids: CASSHGRSYEQYF.

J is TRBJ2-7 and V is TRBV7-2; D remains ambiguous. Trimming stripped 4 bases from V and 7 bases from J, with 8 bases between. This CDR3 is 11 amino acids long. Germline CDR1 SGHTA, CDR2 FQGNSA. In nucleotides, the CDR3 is TGTGCCAGCAGCTCCTCGCGGGAGCAGTACTTC. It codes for CASSSSREQYF.

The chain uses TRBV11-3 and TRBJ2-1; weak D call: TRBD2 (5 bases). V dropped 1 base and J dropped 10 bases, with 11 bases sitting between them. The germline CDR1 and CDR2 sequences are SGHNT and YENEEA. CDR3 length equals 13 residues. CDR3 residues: CASSLAAEGEQFF. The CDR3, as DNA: TGTGCCAGCAGCTTAGCAGCTGAGGGCGAGCAGTTCTTC.

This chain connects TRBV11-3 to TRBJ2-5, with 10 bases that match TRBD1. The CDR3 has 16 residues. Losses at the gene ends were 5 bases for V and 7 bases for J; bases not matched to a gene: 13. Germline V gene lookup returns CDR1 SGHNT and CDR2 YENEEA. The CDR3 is CASSTGTGEGVVTQYF. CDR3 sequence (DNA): TGTGCCAGCAGCACCGGGACAGGGGAAGGTGTTGTGACCCAGTACTTC.

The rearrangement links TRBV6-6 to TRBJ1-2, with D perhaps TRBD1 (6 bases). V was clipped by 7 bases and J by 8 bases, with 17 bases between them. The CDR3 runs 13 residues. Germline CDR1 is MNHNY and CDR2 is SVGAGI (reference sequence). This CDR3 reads CASTAEGVGGYTF. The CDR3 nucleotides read TGTGCCAGCACCGCTGAGGGGGTTGGAGGCTACACCTTC.

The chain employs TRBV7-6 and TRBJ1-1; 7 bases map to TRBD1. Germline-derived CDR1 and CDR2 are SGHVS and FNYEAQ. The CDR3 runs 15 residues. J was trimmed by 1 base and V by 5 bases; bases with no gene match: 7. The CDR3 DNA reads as TGTGCCAGCAGCGCCCGACAGGGCTCGAACACTGAAGCTTTCTTT. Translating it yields CASSARQGSNTEAFF.

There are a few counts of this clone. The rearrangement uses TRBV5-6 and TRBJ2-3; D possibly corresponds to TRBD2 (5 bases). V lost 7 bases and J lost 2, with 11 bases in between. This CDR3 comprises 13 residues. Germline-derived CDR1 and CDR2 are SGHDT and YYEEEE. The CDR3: CASSSGFTDTQYF. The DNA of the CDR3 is TGTGCCAGCTCGTCGGGGTTCACAGATACGCAGTATTTT.

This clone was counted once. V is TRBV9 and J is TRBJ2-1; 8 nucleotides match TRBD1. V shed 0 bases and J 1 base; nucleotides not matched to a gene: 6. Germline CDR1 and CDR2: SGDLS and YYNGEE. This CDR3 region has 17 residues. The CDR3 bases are TGTGCCAGCAGCGTAGACGTCGGACAGGGTTCCTACAATGAGCAGTTCTTC. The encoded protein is CASSVDVGQGSYNEQFF.